This T cell receptor beta chain was found in a study of blood T cell repertoires in COVID-19. For the study at large: Acute and convalescent COVID-19 specimens originated in the United States, Italy and Spain. The analysed material was cDNA or gDNA that came from T cells, B-cell-depleted T cells, or PBMCs.

This clone appeared a single time. The CDR3 totals 11 residues. V dropped 5 bases and J dropped 8 bases, with 12 bases sitting between them. Germline values: CDR1 DFQATT, CDR2 SNEGSKA (reference sequence). Methods used by the authors: Reference gene primer amplification gave estimated nucleated cell counts. Clones were sequenced by immunoSEQ multiplex PCR, and TCRdb holds only the in-frame ones, with some missing. V, J and clone size are taken as reported in that table, and D and trimming were inferred from the DNA itself. Among 100,000 to 120,000 clones listed, 70% to 90% were seen once. V gene TRBV20-1 combines with J gene TRBJ1-2; a possible D gene is TRBD1 (6 bases). This clonotype was sampled from a woman aged 65 to 85 who had recovered from COVID-19. The sample was peripheral blood. CDR3: CSAQQGRGYTF. CDR3 nucleotides: TGCAGTGCTCAACAGGGCCGGGGCTACACCTTC.